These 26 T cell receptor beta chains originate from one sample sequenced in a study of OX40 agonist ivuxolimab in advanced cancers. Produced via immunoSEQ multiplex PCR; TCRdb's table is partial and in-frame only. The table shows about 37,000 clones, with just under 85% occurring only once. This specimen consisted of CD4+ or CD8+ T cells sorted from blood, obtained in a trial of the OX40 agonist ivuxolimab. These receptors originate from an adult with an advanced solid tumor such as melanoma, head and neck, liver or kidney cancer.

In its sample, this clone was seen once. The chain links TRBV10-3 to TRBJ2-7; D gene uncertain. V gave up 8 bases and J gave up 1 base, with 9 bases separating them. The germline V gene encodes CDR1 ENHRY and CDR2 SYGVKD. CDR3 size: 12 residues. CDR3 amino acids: CAISDRSYEQYF. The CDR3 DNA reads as TGTGCCATCTCGGACCGATCCTACGAGCAGTACTTC.

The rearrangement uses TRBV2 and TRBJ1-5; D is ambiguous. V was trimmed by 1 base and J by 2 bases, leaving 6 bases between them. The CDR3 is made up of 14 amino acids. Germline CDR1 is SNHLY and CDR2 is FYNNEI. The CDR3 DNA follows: TGTGCCAGCAGTGAAGTGCAGGGCAATCAGCCCCAGCATTTT. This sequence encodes CASSEVQGNQPQHF.

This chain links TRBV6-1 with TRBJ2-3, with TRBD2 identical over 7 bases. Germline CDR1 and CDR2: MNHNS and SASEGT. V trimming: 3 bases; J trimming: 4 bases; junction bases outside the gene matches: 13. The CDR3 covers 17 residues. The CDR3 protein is CASSDLAGSSPSDTQYF. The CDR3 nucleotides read TGTGCCAGCAGTGATTTAGCGGGTAGCAGCCCCTCAGATACGCAGTATTTT.

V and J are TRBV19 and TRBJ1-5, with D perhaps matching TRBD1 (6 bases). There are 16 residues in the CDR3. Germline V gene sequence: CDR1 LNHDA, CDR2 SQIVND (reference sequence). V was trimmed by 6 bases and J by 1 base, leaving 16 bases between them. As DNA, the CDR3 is TGTGCCAGTAGCAATGAACCGGGACAAAGCAATCAGCCCCAGCATTTT. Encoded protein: CASSNEPGQSNQPQHF.

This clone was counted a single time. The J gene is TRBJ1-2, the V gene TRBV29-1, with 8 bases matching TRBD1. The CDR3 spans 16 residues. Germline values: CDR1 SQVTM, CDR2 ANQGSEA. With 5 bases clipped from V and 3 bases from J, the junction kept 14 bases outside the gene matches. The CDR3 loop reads CSVLGQGYWPDYGYTF. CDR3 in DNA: TGCAGCGTTTTAGGACAGGGATATTGGCCCGACTATGGCTACACCTTC. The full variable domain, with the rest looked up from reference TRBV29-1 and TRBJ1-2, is SAVISQKPSRDICQRGTSLTIQCQVDSQVTMMFWYRQQPGQSLTLIATANQGSEATYESGFVIDKFPISRPNLTFSTLTVSNMSPEDSSIYLCSVLGQGYWPDYGYTFGSGTRLTVV.

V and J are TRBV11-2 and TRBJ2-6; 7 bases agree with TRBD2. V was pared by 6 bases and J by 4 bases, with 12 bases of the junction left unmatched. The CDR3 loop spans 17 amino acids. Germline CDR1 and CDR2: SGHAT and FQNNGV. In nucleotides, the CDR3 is TGTGCCAGCAGAGGGTGGCGGGGGTCGGCAGGGGCCAACGTCCTGACTTTC. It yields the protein CASRGWRGSAGANVLTF. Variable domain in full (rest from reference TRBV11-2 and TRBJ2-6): EAGVAQSPRYKIIEKRQSVAFWCNPISGHATLYWYQQILGQGPKLLIQFQNNGVVDDSQLPKDRFSAERLKGVDSTLKIQPAKLEDSAVYLCASRGWRGSAGANVLTFGAGSRLTVL.

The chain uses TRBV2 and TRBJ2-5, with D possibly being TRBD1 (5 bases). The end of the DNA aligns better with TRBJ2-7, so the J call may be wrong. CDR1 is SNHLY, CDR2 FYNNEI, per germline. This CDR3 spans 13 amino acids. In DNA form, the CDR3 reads TGTGCCAGCAGATGGGGCAGGTCCTACGAGCAGTACTTC. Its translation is CASRWGRSYEQYF.

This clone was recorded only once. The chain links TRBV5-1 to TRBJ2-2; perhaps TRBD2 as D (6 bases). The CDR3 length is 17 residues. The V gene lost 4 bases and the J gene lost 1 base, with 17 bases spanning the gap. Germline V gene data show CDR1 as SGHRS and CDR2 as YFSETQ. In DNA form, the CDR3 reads TGCGCCAGCAGCGTGCAACCGGGACTTATGAACACCGGGGAGCTGTTTTTT. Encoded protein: CASSVQPGLMNTGELFF.

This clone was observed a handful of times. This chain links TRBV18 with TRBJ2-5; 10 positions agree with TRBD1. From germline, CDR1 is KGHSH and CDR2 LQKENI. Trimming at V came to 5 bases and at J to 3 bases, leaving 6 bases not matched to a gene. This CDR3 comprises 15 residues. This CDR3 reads CASSSGTGVEETQYF. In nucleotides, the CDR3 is TGTGCCAGCTCATCCGGGACAGGGGTGGAAGAGACCCAGTACTTC.

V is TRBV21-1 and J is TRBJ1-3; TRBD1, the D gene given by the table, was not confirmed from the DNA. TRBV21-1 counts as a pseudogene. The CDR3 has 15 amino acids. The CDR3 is CASSKYTGVRNTIYF. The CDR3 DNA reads TGTGCCAGCAGCAAGTATACAGGGGTTAGAAACACCATATATTTT.

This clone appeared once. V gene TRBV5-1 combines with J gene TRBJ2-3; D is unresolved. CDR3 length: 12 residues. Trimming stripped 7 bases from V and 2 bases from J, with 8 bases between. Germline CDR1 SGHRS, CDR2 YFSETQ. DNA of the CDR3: TGCGCCAGCTGGTCTATCACAGATACGCAGTATTTT. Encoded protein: CASWSITDTQYF.

CDR3 amino acids: CASSESSSPLHF. CDR3 nucleotide sequence: TGTGCCAGCAGTGAATCAAGCTCACCCCTCCACTTT. The chain is built from TRBV6-1 and TRBJ1-6, with D uncertain. The CDR3 spans 12 residues. The germline V gene encodes CDR1 MNHNS and CDR2 SASEGT. V lost 2 bases to trimming and J lost 10 bases, with 6 bases between them.

The CDR3 region is CASSPGTGGRDTQYF. CDR3 bases: TGTGCCAGCTCACCAGGGACAGGGGGTAGAGATACGCAGTATTTT. This chain connects TRBV18 to TRBJ2-3, with 11 nucleotides matching TRBD1. This CDR3 region has 15 residues. CDR1 and CDR2 (germline): KGHSH, LQKENI. The ends lost 2 bases at V and 5 bases at J; junction bases unmatched: 3.

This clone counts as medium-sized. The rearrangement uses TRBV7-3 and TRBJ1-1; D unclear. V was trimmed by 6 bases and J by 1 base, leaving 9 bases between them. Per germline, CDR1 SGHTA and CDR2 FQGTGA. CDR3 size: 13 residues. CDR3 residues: CASSSYTNTEAFF. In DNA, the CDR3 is TGTGCCAGCAGTTCTTACACGAACACTGAAGCTTTCTTT. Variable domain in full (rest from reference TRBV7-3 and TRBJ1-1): GAGVSQTPSNKVTEKGKYVELRCDPISGHTALYWYRQSLGQGPEFLIYFQGTGAADDSGLPNDRFFAVRPEGSVSTLKIQRTERGDSAVYLCASSSYTNTEAFFGQGTRLTVV.

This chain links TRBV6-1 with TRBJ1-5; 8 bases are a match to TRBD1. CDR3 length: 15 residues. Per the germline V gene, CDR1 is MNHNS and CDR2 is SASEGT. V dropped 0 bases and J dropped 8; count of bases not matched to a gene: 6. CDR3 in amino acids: CASSEAAQGGEPQHF. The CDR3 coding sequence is TGTGCCAGCAGTGAAGCTGCACAGGGGGGGGAGCCCCAGCATTTT.

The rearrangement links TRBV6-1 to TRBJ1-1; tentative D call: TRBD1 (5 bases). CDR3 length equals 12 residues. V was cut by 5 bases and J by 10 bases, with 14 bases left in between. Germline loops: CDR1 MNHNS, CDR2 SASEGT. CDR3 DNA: TGTGCCAGCAGTTCAGACAGCCGTTTAGCTTTCTTT. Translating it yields CASSSDSRLAFF.

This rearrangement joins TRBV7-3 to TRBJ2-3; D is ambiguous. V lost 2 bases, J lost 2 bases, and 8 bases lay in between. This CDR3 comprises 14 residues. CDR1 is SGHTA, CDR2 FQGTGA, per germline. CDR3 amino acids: CASSLLGITDTQYF. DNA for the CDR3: TGTGCCAGCAGCTTATTAGGGATCACAGATACGCAGTATTTT.

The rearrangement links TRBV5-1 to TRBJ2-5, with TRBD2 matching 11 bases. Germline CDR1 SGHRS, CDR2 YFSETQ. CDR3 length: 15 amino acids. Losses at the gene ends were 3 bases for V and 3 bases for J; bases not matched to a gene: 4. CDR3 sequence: CASSSGTSGEETQYF. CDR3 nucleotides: TGCGCCAGCAGCTCTGGGACTAGCGGAGAAGAGACCCAGTACTTC.

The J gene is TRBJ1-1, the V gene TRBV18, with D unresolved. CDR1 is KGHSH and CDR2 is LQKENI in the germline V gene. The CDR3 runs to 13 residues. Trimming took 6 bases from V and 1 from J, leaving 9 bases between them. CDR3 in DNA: TGTGCCAGCTCGCACGACAAGAACACTGAAGCTTTCTTT. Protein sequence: CASSHDKNTEAFF. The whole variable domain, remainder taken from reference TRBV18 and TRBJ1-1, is NAGVMQNPRHLVRRRGQEARLRCSPMKGHSHVYWYRQLPEEGLKFMVYLQKENIIDESGMPKERFSAEFPKEGPSILRIQQVVRGDSAAYFCASSHDKNTEAFFGQGTRLTVV.

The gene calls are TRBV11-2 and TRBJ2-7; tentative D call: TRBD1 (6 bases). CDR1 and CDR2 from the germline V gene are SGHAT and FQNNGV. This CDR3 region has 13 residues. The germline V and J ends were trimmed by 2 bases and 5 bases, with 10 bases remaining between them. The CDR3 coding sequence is TGTGCCAGCAGCTTAAGGACAGAGCACGAGCAGTACTTC. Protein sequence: CASSLRTEHEQYF.

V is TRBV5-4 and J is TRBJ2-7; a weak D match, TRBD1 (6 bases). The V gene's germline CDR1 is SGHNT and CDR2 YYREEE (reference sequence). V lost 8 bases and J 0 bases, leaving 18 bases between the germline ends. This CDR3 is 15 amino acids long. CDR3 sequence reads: CARSPSGHSSYEQYF. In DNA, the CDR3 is TGTGCCAGATCACCTTCGGGACACAGCTCCTACGAGCAGTACTTC. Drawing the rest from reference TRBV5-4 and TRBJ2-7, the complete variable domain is ETGVTQSPTHLIKTRGQQVTLRCSSQSGHNTVSWYQQALGQGPQFIFQYYREEENGRGNFPPRFSGLQFPNYSSELNVNALELDDSALYLCARSPSGHSSYEQYFGPGTRLTVT.

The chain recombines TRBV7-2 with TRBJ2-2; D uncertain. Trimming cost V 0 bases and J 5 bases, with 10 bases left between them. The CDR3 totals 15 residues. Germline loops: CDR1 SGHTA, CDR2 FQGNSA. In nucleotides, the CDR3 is TGTGCCAGCAGCTTAGCTGGGGTCGGGACCGGGGAGCTGTTTTTT. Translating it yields CASSLAGVGTGELFF.

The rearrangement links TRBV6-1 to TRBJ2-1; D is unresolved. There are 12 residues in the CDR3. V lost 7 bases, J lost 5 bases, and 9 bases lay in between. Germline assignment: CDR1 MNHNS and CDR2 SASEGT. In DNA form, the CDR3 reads TGTGCCAGCAACTTAATAGACAATGAGCAGTTCTTC. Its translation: CASNLIDNEQFF.

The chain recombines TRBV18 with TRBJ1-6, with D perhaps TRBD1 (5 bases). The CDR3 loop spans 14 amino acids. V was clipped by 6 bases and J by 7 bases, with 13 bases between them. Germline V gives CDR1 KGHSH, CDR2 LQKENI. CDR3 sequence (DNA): TGTGCCAGCTCGGCAGGGTCAGACAATTCACCCCTCCACTTT. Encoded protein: CASSAGSDNSPLHF.

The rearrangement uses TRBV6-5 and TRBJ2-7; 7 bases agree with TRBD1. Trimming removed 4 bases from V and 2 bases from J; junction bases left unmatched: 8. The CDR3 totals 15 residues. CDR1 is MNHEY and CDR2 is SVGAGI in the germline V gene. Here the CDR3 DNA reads TGTGCCAGCAGTTGGAACTCGGGACAGACCTACGAGCAGTACTTC. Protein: CASSWNSGQTYEQYF.

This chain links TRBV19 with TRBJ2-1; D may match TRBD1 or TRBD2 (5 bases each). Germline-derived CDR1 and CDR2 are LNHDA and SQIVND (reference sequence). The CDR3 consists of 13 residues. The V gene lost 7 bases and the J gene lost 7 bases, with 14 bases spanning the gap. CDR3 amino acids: CASKGQGGNEQFF. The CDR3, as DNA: TGTGCCAGTAAGGGCCAGGGCGGGAATGAGCAGTTCTTC.